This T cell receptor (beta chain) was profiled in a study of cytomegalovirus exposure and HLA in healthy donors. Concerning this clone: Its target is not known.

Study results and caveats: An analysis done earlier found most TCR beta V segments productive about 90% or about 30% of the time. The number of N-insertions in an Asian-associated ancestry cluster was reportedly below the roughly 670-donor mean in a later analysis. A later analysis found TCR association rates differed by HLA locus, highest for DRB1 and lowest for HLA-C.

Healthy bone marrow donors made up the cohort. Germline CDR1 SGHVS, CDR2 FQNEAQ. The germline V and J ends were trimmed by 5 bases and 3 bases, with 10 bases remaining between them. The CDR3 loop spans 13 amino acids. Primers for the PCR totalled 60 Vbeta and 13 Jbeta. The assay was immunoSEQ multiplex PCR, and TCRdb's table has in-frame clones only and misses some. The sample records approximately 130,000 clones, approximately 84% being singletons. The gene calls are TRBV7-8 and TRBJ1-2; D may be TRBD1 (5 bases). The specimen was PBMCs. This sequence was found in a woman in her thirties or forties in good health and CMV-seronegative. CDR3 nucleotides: TGTGCCAGCAGCCTTAGGGGCGACTATGGCTACACCTTC. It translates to CASSLRGDYGYTF.